Listed below are T cell receptor beta chains from one sample, sequenced in a study of response to subunit inactivated influenza vaccine. TCRdb reanalysed the RT-PCR reads using MiXCR and keeps one entry per CDR3 protein. The sample holds about 500,000 distinct CDR3 sequences; 16% are singletons and the top ten take less than 4%. Sequencing was performed on CD4+ T cells sorted from PBMCs, taken roughly 24 months after vaccination. These TCRs come from a man aged 50 to 69 who received an inactivated influenza vaccine. Both conserved end residues are trimmed from each CDR3.

TRBV18 | ASSLNSGGPNTGELF
TRBV7-2 | ASSLAPAGANVLT
TRBV29-1 | SVCRGQGAQETQY
TRBV6-6 | ASNLVSTDTQY
TRBV7-2 | ASSLDFNEQF
TRBV29-1 | SVESGLEQF
TRBV6-2/TRBV6-3 | ASSYPSRGVTGELF
TRBV7-2 | ASSLAGLTDTQY
TRBV18 | ASSPRTVSNTEAF
TRBV6-1 | ATLSLAGREQY
TRBV29-1 | SVEGGSGNTIY
TRBV20-1 | SVGEQF
TRBV4-2 | ASSQELGTDTQY
TRBV19 | ASLDRANYGYT
TRBV20-1 | SASRPILHLGEQY
TRBV4-3 | ASSQDQYNEQF
TRBV7-9 | ASSPGLGNEQF
TRBV20-1 | SARPRQGPLVDTQY
TRBV7-9 | ASSLGLGEPGYNEQF
TRBV9 | ASSPRGDGRISPLH
TRBV4-1 | ASSQDFLRVVGSGQPQH
TRBV18 | ASSPRGVDYGYT
TRBV7-2 | ASSDDLAGGKTQY
TRBV18 | ASSPNRAEASYEQY
TRBV6-5 | ASSYSGAGYT
TRBV7-2 | ASISDTGELF
TRBV19 | ASSPGPRNYNEQF
TRBV28 | ASSSPSRGWEQY
TRBV12-3/TRBV12-4 | ASSLSRTANQPQH
TRBV7-8 | ASSPMAGTGFYQEGYT
TRBV5-1 | ASRLRSGGTGLEKLF
TRBV5-1 | ASSLTAGGFNEQF
TRBV5-1 | ASSLVQGRDNEQF
TRBV29-1 | SVEIVDSYEQY
TRBV6-2/TRBV6-3 | ASSYQLTYEQY
TRBV2 | ASRMLAGQSGEQF
TRBV6-6 | ASRALAGETQY
TRBV20-1 | SAPSVLGYNEQF
TRBV4-2 | ASSQVTNLNTEAF
TRBV7-6 | ASSLLLSPETQY
TRBV19 | ASSIRRTGELF
TRBV7-3 | ASSPGSGNTIY
TRBV20-1 | SARAAQGADTQY
TRBV6-2/TRBV6-3 | ASSYWQGRQNTEAF
TRBV10-3 | AISESTARQSYNEQF
TRBV12-3/TRBV12-4 | ASSGQQNTEAF
TRBV20-1 | SARPTVNGELF
TRBV7-9 | ASSFGQDNYGYT
TRBV10-3 | AISESKGSNTGELF
TRBV20-1 | SGGEVGYEQY
TRBV6-2/TRBV6-3 | ASTPRGDTEAF
TRBV20-1 | SAFSGVSTDTQY
TRBV24-1 | ATEGLGETQY
TRBV2 | ASTDSRTRNDEQF